This T cell receptor beta chain was documented in a study of blood T cell repertoires in COVID-19. The study drew participants aged about 18 to 95 years from some 24 US areas. Generated by immunoSEQ multiplex PCR, the TCRdb table keeps only in-frame clones and is missing some. This sample carries under 300,000 clones, roughly 90% of them seen once, and the ten largest clones take around 6%. Trimming removed 5 bases from V and 2 bases from J, with 16 bases in between. This CDR3 region has 15 residues. The V gene's germline CDR1 is SEHNR and CDR2 FQNEAQ (reference sequence). The chain employs TRBV7-9 and TRBJ2-7; D is ambiguous. Sample: PBMCs or T cells enriched from blood (not recorded which). The clonotype originates from a woman in her 30s with acute COVID-19. Here the CDR3 reads CASSRDAAPAYEQYF. The CDR3 region has the DNA TGTGCCAGCAGCCGAGACGCGGCGCCCGCCTACGAGCAGTACTTC.